This TCR beta chain came from a study of blood T cell repertoires in COVID-19. The method was immunoSEQ multiplex PCR; TCRdb's version includes in-frame clones alone and lacks a portion of them. The table has more than 150,000 clones, approximately 80% seen once; the top ten hold 11%. J gave up 5 bases and V 7 bases, and 7 bases lay outside the gene matches. The V gene's germline CDR1 is MNHEY and CDR2 SVGAGI. The CDR3 is 14 residues long. The gene calls are TRBV6-5 and TRBJ2-2; 7 bases map to TRBD1. Material for sequencing was PBMCs or T cells enriched from blood (not recorded which). The receptor was isolated from a man in his fifties who had recovered from COVID-19. CDR3 coding DNA: TGTGCCAGCAACCTTTTACAGGGGACCGGGGAGCTGTTTTTT. This translates into CASNLLQGTGELFF.